The following is a TCR beta chain sequence with its context. The target of this receptor is not known. The record has no base qualities; no much larger clone is one base away. A single peripheral blood draw of 95 to 150 mL on average was collected from each donor into heparinised tubes. A BD FACSAria II was used to sort naive, central memory, regulatory and stem cell-like memory CD4+ T cells with a panel that included CD45RO, CCR7, CD25, CD127, CD95 and CD27. Purity was above 95% for every sorted population. PBMCs were isolated immediately by Lymphoprep density gradient centrifugation and stained directly without culture. So that batch effects would be minimized, each experiment stained and sorted samples in pairs, pairing one healthy donor with one patient. The entire isolated RNA was reverse transcribed using the High Capacity cDNA Reverse Transcription Kit, and thus expressed TCRB transcripts were sequenced. Naive, central memory and regulatory T cell samples underwent deep immunoSEQ sequencing, averaging about 3.57 million total reads per sample. After sorted cells were lysed in RLT buffer, RNA was extracted with DNase-treated RNeasy Micro or Mini kits, with the choice depending on cell number. Each cell subset was processed separately to prevent cross-contamination, with patient and healthy donor samples processed together. The immunoSEQ multiplex PCR was used to amplify TCRB sequences from cDNA, generating 87-bp fragments that spanned the CDR3 region. The amplicons were sequenced using the Illumina HiSeq platform. The study's own analysis went as follows. PCR bias was corrected computationally using synthetic template baselines, and reads within Hamming distance 2 were collapsed, with unmergeable singletons discarded. Reads were aligned to IMGT to assign V, D and J genes, CDR3 length, and insertions or deletions at six rearrangement sites. Clonotype counts were normalized to sorted cell number within each subset before computing true diversity and Gini coefficients with the tcR R package. The overlap coefficient, calculated on TCRB nucleotide sequences, was used to quantify repertoire sharing. Out-of-frame TCRB sequences from naive cells were analyzed to stand in for the pre-selection repertoire. TCRdb obtained this table from immuneACCESS and retained in-frame rearrangements with V and J assigned. These tables miss some clones; where compared with another copy, unresolved V genes account for less than half of the shortfall, and the remainder is unexplained. Clone size and the V and J calls come from that table; the DNA yielded D and trimming. The sample table contains 450,000 to 600,000 clones; only one count was recorded for roughly 30% of them. Clones ranked in the top ten supply about 0.065% of the sample.

This record comes from a study of beta chain features in type 1 diabetes (dated by TCRdb to 2017 to 2018). Describing the broader study: No differences in mean age, gender distribution, total cell number or subset yield were found between patients and healthy donors. A total of under 120,000,000 sorted cells were examined across all samples, and RNA yield correlated strongly with the number of cells per subset. The study compared TCRB repertoires of sorted circulating CD4+ T cell subsets between recently diagnosed type 1 diabetes patients and matched healthy donors. Regulatory and stem cell-like memory subsets were obtained from only 8 patients and roughly 8 healthy donors, while naive and central memory subsets were obtained from all 30 or so donors. Study-wide conclusions, independent of this receptor: Because cDNA rather than genomic DNA was sequenced, highly expressing activated cells could have been over-represented, although no difference in activation and CD3 levels was found between groups. Type 1 diabetes patients showed a moderate but significant shortening of TCRB CDR3 length in all four CD4+ subsets. PCR may preferentially amplify shorter templates, but because patient and control samples were amplified and corrected together, any resulting skew would affect both groups equally. At VDJ recombination sites, patients with type 1 diabetes made fewer insertions and deleted more nucleotides, a pattern implying thymic rearrangement abnormalities. Naive, central memory and regulatory TCRB repertoires appeared to be more similar among patients than among healthy donors. Because the HLA sub-analyses included only small numbers of individuals, any influence of HLA type on TCRB rearrangement was left unresolved.

The CDR1 and CDR2 encoded by the germline V gene are SQVTM and ANQGSEA. Relative to germline, V is 4 bases shorter and J is 1 base shorter, with 11 bases between their ends. CDR3 length: 13 amino acids, cysteine to phenylalanine. Here the CDR3 DNA is all that survives: 39 bases in frame from base 1. Input material: naive CD4+ T cells from blood. Reading the label with the study, this specimen's cell subset or site is: true naive CD4+ T cells. The clonotype comes from a man aged 18-30 years in good health. Recombination connected TRBV29-1 to TRBJ2-7; the D gene cannot be named for sure. This receptor has the CDR3 CSVAARLSYEQYF. In nucleotides, the sequence is TGCAGCGTTGCGGCCCGCCTGTCCTACGAGCAGTACTTC.